This T cell receptor beta chain is drawn from a study of blood T cell repertoires in COVID-19. Study at large: The analysed material was cDNA or gDNA that came from T cells, B-cell-depleted T cells, or PBMCs.

Source study methods: Estimation of nucleated cell counts relied on the amplification of reference gene primers. The data were produced by immunoSEQ multiplex PCR, yet TCRdb's version contains in-frame clones alone and is incomplete. D and trimming come from the DNA, and the V and J calls and clone size come from that table. The table shows about 230,000 clones, with roughly 86% occurring only once. Study members were between roughly 18 and 89 years old and lived in some 22 US regions. Germline V gives CDR1 LNHNV, CDR2 YYDKDF (reference sequence). This CDR3 comprises 14 residues. Trimming cost V 3 bases and J 7 bases, with 13 bases left between them. In this sample, this clone turned up once.

Sequenced input: PBMCs or T cells enriched from blood (not recorded which). This sequence was found in a woman in her thirties with acute COVID-19. The genes are TRBV15 and TRBJ1-5; D unclear. The DNA of the CDR3 is TGTGCCACCAGCAGCCCCGAAAGGAGCCAGCCCCAGCATTTT. Translation gives CATSSPERSQPQHF.